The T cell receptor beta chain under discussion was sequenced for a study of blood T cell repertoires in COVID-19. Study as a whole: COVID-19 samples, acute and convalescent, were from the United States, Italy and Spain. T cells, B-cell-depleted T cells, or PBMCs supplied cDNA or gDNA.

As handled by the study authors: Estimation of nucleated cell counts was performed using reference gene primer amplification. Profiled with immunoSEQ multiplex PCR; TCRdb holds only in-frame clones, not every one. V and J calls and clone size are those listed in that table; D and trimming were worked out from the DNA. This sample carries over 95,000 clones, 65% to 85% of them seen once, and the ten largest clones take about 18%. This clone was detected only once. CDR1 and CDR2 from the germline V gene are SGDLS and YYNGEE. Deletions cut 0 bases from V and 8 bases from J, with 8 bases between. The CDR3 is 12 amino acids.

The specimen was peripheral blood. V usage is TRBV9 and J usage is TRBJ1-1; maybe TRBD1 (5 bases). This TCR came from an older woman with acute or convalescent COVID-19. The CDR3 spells CASSVGAGEAFF. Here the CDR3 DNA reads TGTGCCAGCAGCGTAGGGGCAGGGGAAGCTTTCTTT.